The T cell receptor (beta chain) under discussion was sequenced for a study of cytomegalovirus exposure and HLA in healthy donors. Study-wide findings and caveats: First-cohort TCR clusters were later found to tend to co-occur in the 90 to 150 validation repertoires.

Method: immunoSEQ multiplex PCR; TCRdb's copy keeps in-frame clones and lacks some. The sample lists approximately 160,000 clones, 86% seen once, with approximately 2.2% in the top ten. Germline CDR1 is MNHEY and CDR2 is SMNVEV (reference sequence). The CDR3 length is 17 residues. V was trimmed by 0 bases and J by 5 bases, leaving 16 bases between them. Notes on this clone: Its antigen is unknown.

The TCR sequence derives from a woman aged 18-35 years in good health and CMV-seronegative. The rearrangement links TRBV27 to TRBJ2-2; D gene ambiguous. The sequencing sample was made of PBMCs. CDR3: CASSLSPNYPLTGELFF. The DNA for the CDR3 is TGTGCCAGCAGTTTATCTCCGAACTACCCCTTAACCGGGGAGCTGTTTTTT.